This T cell receptor (beta chain) was retrieved from a study of control samples from healthy donors and cancer patients. CDR1 is LNHDA and CDR2 is SQIVND in the germline V gene (reference sequence). This CDR3 has 16 amino acids. J was trimmed by 0 bases and V by 6 bases; bases with no gene match: 9. TCRdb keeps only in-frame clones here, not all; method: immunoSEQ multiplex PCR. The sample shows about 170,000 clones, roughly 93% of them seen only once. The sequenced sample was blood. The sequence came from a woman aged 55 to 70 in good health. The chain links TRBV19 to TRBJ2-7; 9 positions agree with TRBD1. The CDR3: CASSQMGQGNSYEQYF. The CDR3 nucleotides are TGTGCCAGTAGCCAAATGGGACAGGGAAACTCCTACGAGCAGTACTTC.